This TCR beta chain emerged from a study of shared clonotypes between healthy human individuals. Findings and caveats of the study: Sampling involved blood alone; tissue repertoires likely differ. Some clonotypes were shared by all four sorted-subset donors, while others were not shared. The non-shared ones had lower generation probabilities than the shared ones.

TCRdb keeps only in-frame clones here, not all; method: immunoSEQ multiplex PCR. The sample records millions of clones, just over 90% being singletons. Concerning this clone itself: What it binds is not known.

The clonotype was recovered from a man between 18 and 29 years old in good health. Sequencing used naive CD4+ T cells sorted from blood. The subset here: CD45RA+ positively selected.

In nucleotides, the CDR3 is TGTGCCAGCAAAACAGGAGAAATAATGAACACTGAAGCTTTCTTT. It translates to CASKTGEIMNTEAFF. The V call is TRBV6-1, the J call TRBJ1-1; D might be TRBD1 (5 bases). In germline, CDR1 is MNHNS, CDR2 SASEGT. V dropped 7 bases and J dropped 0 bases, with 15 bases sitting between them. This CDR3 is built from 15 residues.